This entry lists 28 T cell receptor beta chains sequenced from one sample in a study of beta chain features in type 1 diabetes. TCRB transcripts that were expressed got sequenced, as all of the isolated RNA had been reverse transcribed. The method was immunoSEQ multiplex PCR; TCRdb's version includes in-frame clones alone and lacks a portion of them. Found here are about 390,000 clones, around 9.6% of them singletons; the top ten hold approximately 0.6%. General study points: Patients with Type 1 diabetes showed moderately but significantly shorter TCRB CDR3s in all four CD4+ subsets.

Their recognized antigens are unknown. The sample comprised central memory CD4+ T cells from blood. The origin of the receptors is a man aged 25 to 40 with type 1 diabetes.

J is TRBJ1-1 and V is TRBV25-1; D gene ambiguous. Trimming took 4 bases from V and 0 from J, leaving 6 bases between them. The CDR3 sequence is 13 residues long. Germline V gene data show CDR1 as MGHDK and CDR2 as SYGVNS. The chain's CDR3 is CASSATVNTEAFF. The CDR3 coding sequence is TGTGCCAGCAGTGCGACCGTGAACACTGAAGCTTTCTTT. Based on the CDR3 plus reference TRBV25-1 and TRBJ1-1, the full variable domain is EADIYQTPRYLVIGTGKKITLECSQTMGHDKMYWYQQDPGMELHLIHYSYGVNSTEKGDLSSESTVSRIRTEHFPLTLESARPSHTSQYLCASSATVNTEAFFGQGTRLTVV.

The V gene is TRBV28, the J gene TRBJ2-3, with 11 nucleotides matching TRBD1. V was pared by 3 bases and J by 3 bases, with 8 bases of the junction left unmatched. The germline gives CDR1 MDHEN, CDR2 SYDVKM. This CDR3 contains 17 residues. The CDR3 is CASSFSGTGGLTDTQYF. The CDR3 nucleotides are TGTGCCAGCAGTTTTTCCGGGACAGGGGGTTTAACAGATACGCAGTATTTT. Drawing the rest from reference TRBV28 and TRBJ2-3, the complete variable domain is DVKVTQSSRYLVKRTGEKVFLECVQDMDHENMFWYRQDPGLGLRLIYFSYDVKMKEKGDIPEGYSVSREKKERFSLILESASTNQTSMYLCASSFSGTGGLTDTQYFGPGTRLTVL.

The V gene is TRBV7-9, the J gene TRBJ2-7; D is possibly TRBD2 (5 bases). The length of the CDR3 is 14 residues. The V end was cut by 4 bases, the J end by 3 bases, with 13 bases between. Germline V gene data show CDR1 as SEHNR and CDR2 as FQNEAQ (reference sequence). The CDR3 bases are TGTGCCAGCAGCTCGCCAGTTCGGGGCTACGAGCAGTACTTC. This sequence encodes CASSSPVRGYEQYF.

This clone was picked up a small number of times. The rearrangement links TRBV11-2 to TRBJ2-5; D unclear. In germline, CDR1 is SGHAT, CDR2 FQNNGV. CDR3 length equals 12 residues. Trimming removed 7 bases at V and 3 bases at J, with 9 bases between. CDR3 nucleotides: TGTGCCAGCACCAATTCGGAAGAGACCCAGTACTTC. Its protein product is CASTNSEETQYF.

This clone was found a few times. The chain links TRBV9 to TRBJ2-1; a weak D match, TRBD1 (6 bases). The CDR3 is 15 residues long. Germline-derived CDR1 and CDR2 are SGDLS and YYNGEE. Trimming shortened V by 3 bases and J by 3 bases, and 13 bases separated the two germline ends. The DNA of the CDR3 is TGTGCCAGCAGCGAACAGGGAGTTATCTACAATGAGCAGTTCTTC. This encodes CASSEQGVIYNEQFF.

J is TRBJ1-4 and V is TRBV28; D is possibly TRBD1 (5 bases). Trimming stripped 5 bases from V and 6 bases from J, with 7 bases between. This CDR3 has 12 amino acids. Germline values: CDR1 MDHEN, CDR2 SYDVKM. CDR3 DNA: TGTGCCAGCAGTCCAGGGCATGAAAAACTGTTTTTT. Protein: CASSPGHEKLFF.

The rearrangement links TRBV11-2 to TRBJ1-4; D possibly corresponds to TRBD1 (6 bases). The CDR3 is made up of 13 amino acids. In germline, CDR1 is SGHAT, CDR2 FQNNGV. The germline V and J ends were trimmed by 5 bases and 10 bases, with 14 bases remaining between them. The CDR3 reads CASSPPGGRKLFF. The CDR3 nucleotides are TGTGCCAGCAGCCCTCCGGGGGGGCGAAAACTGTTTTTT.

This clone was counted only a few times. The chain couples TRBV19 to TRBJ2-5; possible D gene TRBD1, 7 bases. Between the trimmed V and J ends, which lost 7 bases and 3 bases, there was a span of 15 bases. The CDR3 contains 14 residues. The germline CDR1 and CDR2 sequences are LNHDA and SQIVND (reference sequence). CDR3: CASTYQGGKETQYF. The CDR3, as DNA: TGTGCCAGTACCTACCAGGGGGGTAAAGAGACCCAGTACTTC.

V usage is TRBV7-3 and J usage is TRBJ2-1; 10 positions agree with TRBD2. V shed 4 bases, J shed 10 bases, and the junction held 13 bases outside the gene matches. Germline V gene lookup returns CDR1 SGHTA and CDR2 FQGTGA. The CDR3 covers 16 residues. The CDR3, as DNA: TGTGCCAGCAGCTCCCCTGAGGTAGCGGGAGGTGGCGAGCAGTTCTTC. Translating it yields CASSSPEVAGGGEQFF.

The V and J genes are TRBV30 and TRBJ1-2; 7 nucleotides match TRBD1. Per the germline V gene, CDR1 is GTSNPN and CDR2 is SVGIG (reference sequence). This CDR3 contains 13 residues. Trimming at V came to 3 bases and at J to 6 bases, leaving 7 bases not matched to a gene. CDR3 sequence reads: CAWRREGAHGYTF. CDR3 in DNA: TGTGCCTGGAGGAGGGAGGGGGCACATGGCTACACCTTC.

This clone appeared a few times. This may stem from a read error, because a much larger clone lies one nucleotide away. This chain connects TRBV7-2 to TRBJ2-7; D gene uncertain. CDR3 size: 11 residues. Looked up from germline, CDR1 is SGHTA and CDR2 is FQGNSA. Trimming took 5 bases from V and 0 from J, leaving 2 bases between them. CDR3: CASSRSYEQYF. The CDR3 DNA reads TGTGCCAGCAGCCGCTCCTACGAGCAGTACTTC.

This sequence joins TRBV2 and TRBJ2-1; D is tentatively TRBD1 or TRBD2 (5 bases each). The germline gives CDR1 SNHLY, CDR2 FYNNEI. The CDR3 extends over 15 amino acids. V was cut by 5 bases and J by 2 bases, with 13 bases left in between. CDR3 coding DNA: TGTGCCAGCAGTTTGTCGGGGCTAGCCTACAATGAGCAGTTCTTC. It yields the protein CASSLSGLAYNEQFF. Complete variable domain (other parts from reference TRBV2 and TRBJ2-1): EPEVTQTPSHQVTQMGQEVILRCVPISNHLYFYWYRQILGQKVEFLVSFYNNEISEKSEIFDDQFSVERPDGSNFTLKIRSTKLEDSAMYFCASSLSGLAYNEQFFGPGTRLTVL.

This clone occurred a few times. The J gene is TRBJ1-2, the V gene TRBV7-3, with D hard to call. The germline V gene encodes CDR1 SGHTA and CDR2 FQGTGA. V was pared by 5 bases and J by 8 bases, with 15 bases between. CDR3 size: 13 residues. The CDR3 region has the DNA TGTGCCAGCAGCCCCAGACCCCTTACCGGCTACACCTTC. Amino acid sequence: CASSPRPLTGYTF.

CDR3 nucleotides: TGCGCCAGCAGCCAAGATCGGGGGGCCCGGGGGGAGACCCAGTACTTC. It is translated as CASSQDRGARGETQYF. This chain connects TRBV4-1 to TRBJ2-5, with D possibly matching TRBD2 (7 bases). Germline V gene lookup returns CDR1 MGHRA and CDR2 YSYEKL. V lost 0 bases and J 5 bases, leaving 16 bases between the germline ends. The CDR3 loop spans 16 amino acids.

In nucleotides, the CDR3 is TGTGCCAGCAGTGCGTTCGCTGGTTTCAATGAAAAACTGTTTTTT. This encodes CASSAFAGFNEKLFF. The V call is TRBV2, the J call TRBJ1-4; D is unclear. The CDR3 runs 15 residues. Deletions cut 4 bases from V and 5 bases from J, with 14 bases between. The germline V gene encodes CDR1 SNHLY and CDR2 FYNNEI.

The chain is built from TRBV10-1 and TRBJ2-1; no reliable D call. Looked up from germline, CDR1 is WNHNN and CDR2 is SYGVQD (reference sequence). The CDR3 is made up of 13 amino acids. Between the trimmed V and J ends, which lost 4 bases and 4 bases, there was a span of 8 bases. The CDR3 DNA is TGCGCCAGCAGTGTGGACCAGTACAATGAGCAGTTCTTC. It is translated as CASSVDQYNEQFF.

This clone was detected a few times. The chain has TRBV5-1 and TRBJ2-7; D perhaps matches TRBD2 (6 bases). V lost 3 bases and J lost 5, with 18 bases in between. Germline V gene data show CDR1 as SGHRS and CDR2 as YFSETQ. This CDR3 region has 15 residues. DNA for the CDR3: TGCGCCAGCAGCTCGGGGGTGGCGTTTAGGGACGAGCAGTACTTC. Encoded protein: CASSSGVAFRDEQYF.

There are a few counts of this clone. This chain links TRBV29-1 with TRBJ2-2; unclear D gene. V was trimmed by 6 bases and J by 0 bases, leaving 14 bases between them. CDR3 length: 15 amino acids. Germline V gene data show CDR1 as SQVTM and CDR2 as ANQGSEA. CDR3 sequence: CSVLGDSSNTGELFF. CDR3 sequence (DNA): TGCAGCGTGCTTGGAGACTCTTCGAACACCGGGGAGCTGTTTTTT.

This clone was seen only once. The same CDR3 also results from other DNA sequences found in this sample. This chain uses TRBV9 with TRBJ2-2; TRBD2 matches 9 bases. The CDR3 covers 15 residues. Germline assignment: CDR1 SGDLS and CDR2 YYNGEE. The ends lost 0 bases at V and 11 bases at J; junction bases unmatched: 8. CDR3 sequence reads: CASSVGTGTSRELFF. The CDR3 DNA sequence: TGTGCCAGCAGCGTAGGAACCGGGACTAGCAGAGAGCTGTTTTTT.

The rearrangement joins TRBV10-3 to TRBJ2-1; D is undetermined. Trimming took 0 bases from V and 6 from J, leaving 12 bases between them. Germline V gene sequence: CDR1 ENHRY, CDR2 SYGVKD. The CDR3 totals 15 residues. CDR3 bases: TGTGCCATCAGTGAGTCTAGTCTGGGTACCAATGAGCAGTTCTTC. Its protein product is CAISESSLGTNEQFF.

This clone was observed many times. The CDR3: CATSRDNNEQFF. In nucleotides, the CDR3 is TGTGCCACCAGCAGAGATAACAATGAGCAGTTCTTC. The rearrangement joins TRBV15 to TRBJ2-1; no clear D gene. CDR1 and CDR2 (germline): LNHNV, YYDKDF (reference sequence). There are 12 residues in the CDR3. V was trimmed by 0 bases and J by 5 bases, leaving 2 bases between them.

The chain recombines TRBV7-3 with TRBJ1-1; D unresolved. Trimming took off 2 bases at V and 11 bases at J, with 6 bases between the two ends. From germline, CDR1 is SGHTA and CDR2 FQGTGA. The CDR3 extends over 10 amino acids. The CDR3 DNA follows: TGTGCCAGCAGCTTAGATCGGGCTTTCTTT. Translating it yields CASSLDRAFF.

In its sample, this clone was seen a few times. Within the sample, other DNA sequences also encode this same CDR3. The chain combines TRBV2 with TRBJ2-6, with a weak D call TRBD2 (6 bases). The ends were cut back, 11 bases at V and 0 bases at J, with 11 bases in the middle. Germline V gene lookup returns CDR1 SNHLY and CDR2 FYNNEI. The CDR3 covers 14 residues. The CDR3 DNA follows: TGTGCCTCCGGGGGAGACTCTGGGGCCAACGTCCTGACTTTC. Translated: CASGGDSGANVLTF.

This chain uses TRBV4-2 with TRBJ2-6, with D maybe TRBD2 (6 bases). Germline V gives CDR1 LGHNA, CDR2 YNFKEQ. This CDR3 is 19 amino acids long. The V end lost 0 bases, the J end lost 0 bases, and 15 bases lay between the germline ends. The CDR3 spells CASSQDLGRGSSGANVLTF. CDR3 sequence (DNA): TGTGCCAGCAGCCAAGACCTGGGTCGGGGGAGCTCTGGGGCCAACGTCCTGACTTTC.

The chain has TRBV29-1 and TRBJ2-1, with 13 bases lining up with TRBD2. The J segment lost 9 bases and the V segment lost 3 bases, leaving 8 bases of the junction unmatched. The CDR3 covers 15 residues. Germline assignment: CDR1 SQVTM and CDR2 ANQGSEA. CDR3 region: CSVDRGLAGAGEQFF. The CDR3 nucleotides are TGCAGCGTTGACCGCGGACTAGCGGGAGCGGGTGAGCAGTTCTTC.

This clone was seen at least ten times. The genes are TRBV18 and TRBJ2-1, with 15 bases identical to TRBD2. CDR1 is KGHSH and CDR2 is LQKENI in the germline V gene. The CDR3 spans 16 residues. After removal of 4 bases from V and 10 bases from J, the junction contained 8 bases not matched to a gene. The CDR3 protein is CASSLGLAGGPREQFF. The CDR3 bases are TGTGCCAGCTCACTAGGACTAGCGGGAGGGCCTCGGGAGCAGTTCTTC.

The chain combines TRBV6-6 with TRBJ1-2; no firm D call. V lost 4 bases and J 1 base, leaving 7 bases between the germline ends. This CDR3 region has 13 residues. The germline V gene has CDR1 MNHNY and CDR2 SVGAGI (reference sequence). In DNA, the CDR3 is TGTGCCAGCAGTTTCATGGTTAACTATGGCTACACCTTC. Translation gives CASSFMVNYGYTF.

The V gene is TRBV30, the J gene TRBJ1-3, with 9 bases aligning to TRBD1. Germline CDR1 GTSNPN, CDR2 SVGIG (reference sequence). The CDR3 loop spans 15 amino acids. J gave up 0 bases and V 6 bases, and 6 bases lay outside the gene matches. The CDR3 loop is CACNRGRSSGNTIYF. CDR3 bases: TGTGCCTGCAACAGGGGGCGAAGCTCTGGAAACACCATATATTTT.